These 30 T cell receptor beta chains were sequenced from one sample in a study of identical twins (dated by TCRdb to the mid-2010s). Receptor amplification or capture employed 5' RACE. Sequencing instrument: Illumina HiSeq 2000. The public reads were quality trimmed at Q25 with fastp and then assembled into clones with MiXCR by TCRdb, keeping productive beta chains. Every CDR3 protein is listed once, alongside the most common genes and DNA of its rows. The sample contains about 900,000 distinct CDR3 sequences, around 12% of them found a single time. Clones ranked in the top ten supply around 1.5% of the sample. These sequences were also reported in another study, on yellow fever vaccine responses in identical twins.

The specimen sequenced was PBMCs. The receptors derive from a young woman in good health.

This clonotype turned up a few times. This rearrangement joins TRBV18 to TRBJ2-7; maybe TRBD1 (6 bases). The CDR3 length is 15 residues. The V gene's germline CDR1 is KGHSH and CDR2 LQKENI. The V and J ends lost 2 bases and 3 bases respectively, with 14 bases between them. The CDR3 DNA reads TGTGCCAGCTCACCAATGGACAGTCTGTACTACGAGCAGTACTTC. Its translation is CASSPMDSLYYEQYF.

This clonotype was found a few times. This chain links TRBV7-2 with TRBJ1-4; the match to TRBD1 covers 7 bases. The germline V gene encodes CDR1 SGHTA and CDR2 FQGNSA. J gave up 7 bases and V 1 base, and 6 bases lay outside the gene matches. The length of the CDR3 is 15 residues. The CDR3, as DNA: TGTGCCAGCAGCTTAGGCCCAGGGGGAGGTGAAAAACTGTTTTTT. This translates into CASSLGPGGGEKLFF.

Many counts were recorded for this clonotype. The V and J genes are TRBV7-9 and TRBJ1-4; tentative D call: TRBD1 (5 bases). Germline V gene data show CDR1 as SEHNR and CDR2 as FQNEAQ (reference sequence). The CDR3 sequence is 13 residues long. The V end was cut by 2 bases, the J end by 8 bases, with 9 bases between. The CDR3 loop reads CASSLMTEEKLFF. The CDR3 nucleotides read TGTGCCAGCAGCTTAATGACAGAAGAAAAACTGTTTTTT. Full variable domain (rest looked up from reference TRBV7-9 and TRBJ1-4): DTGVSQNPRHKITKRGQNVTFRCDPISEHNRLYWYRQTLGQGPEFLTYFQNEAQLEKSRLLSDRFSAERPKGSFSTLEIQRTEQGDSAMYLCASSLMTEEKLFFGSGTQLSVL.

The V call is TRBV7-8, the J call TRBJ1-6; 7 bases are shared with TRBD1. Germline V gene sequence: CDR1 SGHVS, CDR2 FQNEAQ. V dropped 1 base and J dropped 9; count of bases not matched to a gene: 9. The CDR3 sequence is 16 residues long. The CDR3 sequence is CASSLDPGGKGSPLHF. The CDR3 DNA reads as TGTGCCAGCAGCTTAGATCCAGGGGGGAAGGGTTCACCCCTCCACTTT. Using reference TRBV7-8 and TRBJ1-6 for the parts outside the CDR3, the full variable domain is GAGVSQSPRYKVAKRGQDVALRCDPISGHVSLFWYQQALGQGPEFLTYFQNEAQLDKSGLPSDRFFAERPEGSVSTLKIQRTQQEDSAVYLCASSLDPGGKGSPLHFGNGTRLTVT.

The rearrangement uses TRBV12-3 or TRBV12-4 and TRBJ1-2; no definite D call. The CDR3 is made up of 13 amino acids. With 2 bases removed from V and 4 bases from J, the gap between germline ends came to 8 bases. In nucleotides, the CDR3 is TGTGCCAGCAGTTTACCTAAACTCTATGGCTACACCTTC. Translating it yields CASSLPKLYGYTF.

This clonotype was recorded at least ten times. V gene TRBV12-3 or TRBV12-4 combines with J gene TRBJ2-7; a weak D match, TRBD1 (6 bases). This CDR3 region has 13 residues. V gave up 6 bases and J gave up 4 bases, with 13 bases separating them. The CDR3 DNA follows: TGTGCCAGCAGCCAAGGGACACCTTACGAGCAGTACTTC. Its protein is CASSQGTPYEQYF.

This clonotype occurred a few times. The V call is TRBV5-1, the J call TRBJ2-1, with a possible D match to TRBD2 (6 bases). Trimming took 0 bases from V and 12 from J, leaving 22 bases between them. CDR1 and CDR2 from the germline V gene are SGHRS and YFSETQ. The CDR3 covers 16 residues. The CDR3 reads CASSLAIERAPLRQFF. In nucleotides, the CDR3 is TGCGCCAGCAGCTTGGCGATCGAGCGGGCCCCCTTGCGGCAGTTCTTC.

V is TRBV2 and J is TRBJ2-5; no firm D call. V lost 7 bases and J lost 5, with 17 bases in between. The CDR3 sequence is 14 residues long. Per germline, CDR1 SNHLY and CDR2 FYNNEI. The DNA of the CDR3 is TGTGCCAGCACTCAAGAGGCCAGAGGCGAGACCCAGTACTTC. Amino acids: CASTQEARGETQYF.

This clonotype was observed a handful of times. The chain links TRBV4-2 to TRBJ1-1; maybe TRBD1 (5 bases). The CDR3 is 15 residues long. V shed 0 bases and J shed 7 bases, with 15 bases lying between them. The germline gives CDR1 LGHNA, CDR2 YNFKEQ. CDR3 residues: CASSQDPSGTGEAFF. CDR3 nucleotides: TGTGCCAGCAGCCAAGACCCCAGCGGAACAGGTGAAGCTTTCTTT.

The V and J genes are TRBV24-1 and TRBJ2-1; TRBD1 agrees at 10 bases. Germline values: CDR1 KGHDR, CDR2 SFDVKD. J lost 4 bases, V lost 7 bases, and 3 bases had no gene match. The CDR3 consists of 14 residues. The CDR3 spells CATRGQGLYNEQFF. CDR3 DNA sequence: TGTGCCACCAGGGGACAGGGGCTATACAATGAGCAGTTCTTC.

A few counts support this clonotype. The rearrangement joins TRBV19 to TRBJ1-4, with 7 bases aligning to TRBD1. Germline CDR1 LNHDA, CDR2 SQIVND (reference sequence). V was pared by 5 bases and J by 5 bases, with 8 bases of the junction left unmatched. The CDR3 has 15 residues. CDR3 nucleotides: TGTGCCAGTAGTGGCGCCGGGACAGTAAATGAAAAACTGTTTTTT. It yields the protein CASSGAGTVNEKLFF.

In its sample, this clonotype was seen a few times. The rearrangement links TRBV19 to TRBJ1-5; 7 bases align to TRBD1. Trimming removed 4 bases from V and 6 bases from J; junction bases left unmatched: 9. This CDR3 comprises 15 residues. Germline CDR1 and CDR2: LNHDA and SQIVND (reference sequence). The CDR3 region has the DNA TGTGCCAGTAGTAGAGCCGGGACAGTGAGTCAGCCCCAGCATTTT. It translates to CASSRAGTVSQPQHF. Combining the CDR3 with reference TRBV19 and TRBJ1-5 gives the whole variable domain DGGITQSPKYLFRKEGQNVTLSCEQNLNHDAMYWYRQDPGQGLRLIYYSQIVNDFQKGDIAEGYSVSREKKESFPLTVTSAQKNPTAFYLCASSRAGTVSQPQHFGDGTRLSIL.

DNA of the CDR3: TGTGCCAGCGGACCGCATAGCAATCAGCCCCAGCATTTT. It encodes CASGPHSNQPQHF. The genes are TRBV28 and TRBJ1-5; D is unresolved. Germline V gene sequence: CDR1 MDHEN, CDR2 SYDVKM. This CDR3 has 13 amino acids. The germline V and J ends were trimmed by 8 bases and 0 bases, with 8 bases remaining between them.

This clonotype was counted between two and nine times. The chain employs TRBV6-5 and TRBJ2-1; TRBD1 matches at 7 bases. The CDR3 runs to 16 residues. After removal of 2 bases from V and 6 bases from J, the junction contained 10 bases not matched to a gene. Germline-derived CDR1 and CDR2 are MNHEY and SVGAGI. The CDR3 loop reads CASSYLDRAGGNEQFF. For the CDR3, the DNA is TGTGCCAGCAGTTACCTCGACAGGGCGGGCGGCAATGAGCAGTTCTTC.

This clonotype was seen only a few times. In nucleotides, the CDR3 is TGTGCCAGCAGGAGAGGACTAGCGCGGCTCGAGCAGTACTTC. Translated, it gives CASRRGLARLEQYF. V gene TRBV6-2 or TRBV6-3 combines with J gene TRBJ2-7; 9 bases fit TRBD2. Germline loops: CDR1 MNHEY, CDR2 SVGEGT. This CDR3 is 14 amino acids long. With 6 bases clipped from V and 6 bases from J, the junction kept 9 bases outside the gene matches.

The genes are TRBV25-1 and TRBJ2-2; no firm D call. CDR3 size: 12 residues. Germline CDR1 reads MGHDK; CDR2 reads SYGVNS. Trimming removed 7 bases from V and 4 bases from J, with 7 bases in between. CDR3 region: CASTWSTGELFF. The CDR3, as DNA: TGTGCCAGCACCTGGAGCACCGGGGAGCTGTTTTTT.

This clonotype came up many times. The chain has TRBV7-9 and TRBJ2-5, with D maybe TRBD2 (5 bases). Germline lookup yields CDR1 SEHNR and CDR2 FQNEAQ (reference sequence). The CDR3 extends over 12 amino acids. Trimming removed 7 bases from V and 5 bases from J, with 11 bases in between. CDR3 in amino acids: CASTIPGETQYF. The CDR3 nucleotides read TGTGCCAGCACCATCCCGGGGGAGACCCAGTACTTC.

The chain employs TRBV5-1 and TRBJ1-1, with 10 bases aligning to TRBD1. The length of the CDR3 is 15 residues. J lost 4 bases, V lost 9 bases, and 12 bases had no gene match. Germline loops: CDR1 SGHRS, CDR2 YFSETQ. The CDR3 loop reads CATRRGQGKSTEAFF. Written as DNA, the CDR3 is TGCGCCACCCGAAGGGGACAGGGGAAGAGCACTGAAGCTTTCTTT.

The chain joins TRBV6-1 to TRBJ1-1, with D perhaps matching TRBD1 (6 bases). The CDR3 totals 14 residues. V gave up 6 bases and J gave up 3 bases, with 14 bases separating them. Germline V gene lookup returns CDR1 MNHNS and CDR2 SASEGT. DNA for the CDR3: TGTGCCAGCAGCCAGGGGTATGGGTACACTGAAGCTTTCTTT. Translating it yields CASSQGYGYTEAFF.

This clonotype occurred a few times. The rearrangement uses TRBV5-1 and TRBJ2-5; D not certain. The germline V gene has CDR1 SGHRS and CDR2 YFSETQ. V lost 0 bases and J 1 base, leaving 10 bases between the germline ends. CDR3 size: 15 residues. The DNA for the CDR3 is TGCGCCAGCAGCTTGGGGGCCTACACCCAAGAGACCCAGTACTTC. This translates into CASSLGAYTQETQYF.

CDR3 protein: CASNRVSSYDTQYF. CDR3 in DNA: TGTGCCAGCAACCGGGTGTCTAGCTATGATACGCAGTATTTT. This chain links TRBV18 with TRBJ2-3, with D tentatively TRBD2 (5 bases). Deletions cut 8 bases from V and 6 bases from J, with 18 bases between. CDR3 length: 14 amino acids. Germline lookup yields CDR1 KGHSH and CDR2 LQKENI.

The rearrangement links TRBV11-2 to TRBJ2-7, with 12 bases aligning to TRBD1. Germline CDR1 is SGHAT and CDR2 is FQNNGV. The V gene end was trimmed by 5 bases and the J gene end by 3 bases; junction bases not matched to a gene: 5. The CDR3 is made up of 15 amino acids. The CDR3 sequence is CASSPGTGGIYEQYV. CDR3 DNA: TGTGCCAGCAGCCCCGGGACAGGGGGCATCTACGAGCAGTACGTC.

This clonotype has ten or more counts. Germline is not matched at one junction end, which may reflect a read error. V is TRBV5-1 and J is TRBJ2-2; 9 nucleotides line up with TRBD1. The CDR3 is 15 residues long. Germline V gene sequence: CDR1 SGHRS, CDR2 YFSETQ. The CDR3 protein is CASSPRQGGTGELFF. CDR3 bases: TGTGCCAGCAGCCCGAGACAGGGGGGAACCGGGGAGCTGTTTTTT.

The table lists this clonotype with a few counts. The chain uses TRBV20-1 and TRBJ2-7; the match to TRBD1 covers 9 bases. The germline V gene encodes CDR1 DFQATT and CDR2 SNEGSKA (reference sequence). The CDR3 consists of 15 residues. With 5 bases clipped from V and 0 bases from J, the junction kept 8 bases outside the gene matches. The CDR3 sequence is CSAGGQGLSSYEQYV. CDR3 bases: TGCAGTGCTGGGGGACAGGGTTTAAGCTCCTACGAGCAGTACGTC.

There are a few counts of this clonotype. The V gene is TRBV29-1, the J gene TRBJ2-5; 10 nucleotides agree with TRBD2. Germline loops: CDR1 SQVTM, CDR2 ANQGSEA. Trimming cost V 3 bases and J 5 bases; bases outside gene matches: 9. The CDR3 totals 15 residues. The DNA for the CDR3 is TGCAGCGTTGAGTCCCCTAGCGGGAGACTGGAGACCCAGTACTTC. As protein: CSVESPSGRLETQYF.

This clonotype was seen many times. The rearrangement joins TRBV7-9 to TRBJ1-6; D not resolved. The germline V and J ends were trimmed by 6 bases and 0 bases, with 6 bases remaining between them. The CDR3 is 14 residues long. Germline V gene sequence: CDR1 SEHNR, CDR2 FQNEAQ (reference sequence). The CDR3 reads CASSLGSYNSPLHF. In DNA form, the CDR3 reads TGTGCCAGCAGTTTGGGCTCCTATAATTCACCCCTCCACTTT.

The chain carries TRBV4-2 and TRBJ2-3; maybe TRBD1 (6 bases). The CDR3 runs 15 residues. Deletions cut 4 bases from V and 6 bases from J, with 17 bases between. CDR1 is LGHNA and CDR2 is YNFKEQ in the germline V gene. CDR3: CASSRDGDIDDTQYF. The CDR3 region has the DNA TGTGCCAGCAGCCGGGATGGGGACATAGACGATACGCAGTATTTT.

This clonotype was detected a few times. This chain links TRBV4-1 with TRBJ2-3; unclear D gene. The CDR3 runs 15 residues. V lost 0 bases and J 1 base, leaving 8 bases between the germline ends. In germline, CDR1 is MGHRA, CDR2 YSYEKL. The CDR3 sequence is CASSQDSQGTDTQYF. DNA for the CDR3: TGCGCCAGCAGCCAAGATAGTCAGGGCACAGATACGCAGTATTTT.

This chain links TRBV13 with TRBJ1-2; D is unresolved. This CDR3 has 14 residues. The V gene's germline CDR1 is PRHDT and CDR2 FYEKMQ (reference sequence). The ends were cut back, 4 bases at V and 2 bases at J, with 11 bases in the middle. The CDR3: CASSSLQNNYGYTF. The CDR3 nucleotides are TGTGCCAGCAGCTCACTACAGAACAACTATGGCTACACCTTC.

This clonotype was observed a single time. The rearrangement uses TRBV27 and TRBJ2-1, with 10 bases that match TRBD2. Germline CDR1 MNHEY, CDR2 SMNVEV (reference sequence). This CDR3 is 16 amino acids long. With 7 bases clipped from V and 4 bases from J, the junction kept 10 bases outside the gene matches. The CDR3 DNA follows: TGTGCCAGCACCTTGACCGGACTAGCGGAATACAATGAGCAGTTCTTC. Its protein is CASTLTGLAEYNEQFF.